These T cell receptor beta chains were read from a single sample in a study of OX40 agonist ivuxolimab in advanced cancers. Some clones are missing from TCRdb's copy, which holds only in-frame ones; the method was immunoSEQ multiplex PCR. Of 55,000 to 60,000 clones detected, roughly 80% appear once; the ten largest clones hold approximately 3%. The specimen was CD4+ or CD8+ T cells sorted from blood, collected in a trial of the OX40 agonist ivuxolimab. The receptors derive from an adult with an advanced solid tumor such as melanoma, head and neck, liver or kidney cancer. The CDR3 runs from the conserved cysteine through the conserved F or W. A D gene is named only where the DNA matches it firmly. Size tells how often a clone was seen (once, few, many) or the class of an expanded clone, and some rows leave it out.

TRBV5-4	.	.	TRBJ1-4	TGTGCCAGCAGCCGGGGAGGGGGATATGAAAAACTGTTTTTT	CASSRGGGYEKLFF
TRBV5-1	.	once	TRBJ2-6	TGCGCCAGCAGCTTCCGACAAAATTACTTCTCTGGGGCCAACGTCCTGACTTTC	CASSFRQNYFSGANVLTF
TRBV12-5	.	.	TRBJ2-7	TGTGCTAGTGGTTTAGTAGTGCCACAGTCCCACGAGCAGTATTTC	CASGLVVPQSHEQYF
TRBV2	.	.	TRBJ2-1	TGTGCCAGCAGTGGACGTACCTCCTACAATGAGCAGTTCTTC	CASSGRTSYNEQFF
TRBV5-4	.	.	TRBJ1-2	TGTGCCAGCAGCTTGGCGGGGGCCGGCTATGGCTACACCTTC	CASSLAGAGYGYTF
TRBV12-5	TRBD1	.	TRBJ1-5	TGTGCTAGTGGTTTGGTACAGGGGGGTCAGCCCCAGCATTTT	CASGLVQGGQPQHF
TRBV28	.	.	TRBJ1-2	TGTGCCAGCAGGGAGGGAATGTGGGAGGGCTACACCTTC	CASREGMWEGYTF
TRBV5-1	.	.	TRBJ1-3	TGCGCCAGCAGCTTCGAAGGGGCAGGAGCTGGAAACACCATATATTTT	CASSFEGAGAGNTIYF
TRBV4-2	.	once	TRBJ2-1	TGTGCCAGCAGCCATTCTGGGGTCTCCTACAATGAGCAGTTCTTC	CASSHSGVSYNEQFF
TRBV12-5	.	.	TRBJ2-1	TGTGCTAGTGGTTTGGACCAGGGTGGCAATGAGCAGTTCTTC	CASGLDQGGNEQFF
TRBV4-1	.	.	TRBJ1-2	TGCGCCAGCAGCCAAGGTAGCAGGGGTTATGGCTACACCTTC	CASSQGSRGYGYTF
TRBV27	TRBD2	.	TRBJ2-5	TGTGCCAGCAGTTCGGGGACTAGCGGGACACTTCAAGAGACCCAGTACTTC	CASSSGTSGTLQETQYF
TRBV19	.	.	TRBJ2-2	TGTGCCAGTAGTATGGCGGTTGGGGCCACCGGGGAGCTGTTTTTT	CASSMAVGATGELFF
TRBV12-5	TRBD1	medium-sized	TRBJ1-3	TGTGCTAGTGGTTCGGGACAGTCCTCTGGAAACACCATATATTTT	CASGSGQSSGNTIYF
TRBV7-6	.	.	TRBJ2-7	TGTGCCAGCAGCTTAGCATTTCGAGGGGCCGGGGGAGAGCAGTACTTC	CASSLAFRGAGGEQYF
TRBV18	.	.	TRBJ2-7	TGTGCCAGCTCACCACAGGCCCGAGCCCTCTACGAGCAGTACTTC	CASSPQARALYEQYF
TRBV14	.	.	TRBJ2-7	TGTGCCAGCAGCCAAGTTAGGGGCGTAGGCGAGCAGCACTTC	CASSQVRGVGEQHF
TRBV19	TRBD1	.	TRBJ2-2	TGTGCCAGTAGTATCTCCGGGACAGCGAAAACCGGGGAGCTGTTTTTT	CASSISGTAKTGELFF
TRBV4-1	TRBD1	.	TRBJ1-2	TGCGCCAGCAGCCAGTCAGGGGGCCCTAACTATGGCTACACCTTC	CASSQSGGPNYGYTF
TRBV5-4	TRBD1	medium-sized	TRBJ2-2	TGTGCCAGCAGCGGAACCGGGACAGGGGGCGCCGGGGAGCTGTTTTTT	CASSGTGTGGAGELFF
TRBV19	.	.	TRBJ1-2	TGTGCCAGTAGTATATCAGGGCCCAACTATGGCTACACCTTC	CASSISGPNYGYTF
TRBV2	TRBD2	.	TRBJ2-1	TGTGCCAGCAGGTGGGGGACTAGCGGAATCAACAATGAGCAGTTCTTC	CASRWGTSGINNEQFF
TRBV5-1	.	.	TRBJ2-2	TGCGCCAGCAGCTTGGGACTAACGAACACCGGGGAGCTGTTTTTT	CASSLGLTNTGELFF
TRBV15	.	.	TRBJ2-7	TGTGCCACCAAAAGAACAGGGTCGTACGAGCAGTACTTC	CATKRTGSYEQYF
TRBV7-2	.	.	TRBJ2-6	TGTGCCAGCAGGAGGGACGGGGGAACGTCTGGGGCCAACGTCCTGACTTTC	CASRRDGGTSGANVLTF
TRBV6-5	TRBD1	.	TRBJ2-3	TGTGCCAGCAGTGTGACAGGGTATTTCACAGATACGCAGTATTTT	CASSVTGYFTDTQYF
TRBV5-1	.	once	TRBJ1-2	TGCGCCAGCAGCTTCGGGGCACAGAGGGTGATGAGCTACACCTTC	CASSFGAQRVMSYTF